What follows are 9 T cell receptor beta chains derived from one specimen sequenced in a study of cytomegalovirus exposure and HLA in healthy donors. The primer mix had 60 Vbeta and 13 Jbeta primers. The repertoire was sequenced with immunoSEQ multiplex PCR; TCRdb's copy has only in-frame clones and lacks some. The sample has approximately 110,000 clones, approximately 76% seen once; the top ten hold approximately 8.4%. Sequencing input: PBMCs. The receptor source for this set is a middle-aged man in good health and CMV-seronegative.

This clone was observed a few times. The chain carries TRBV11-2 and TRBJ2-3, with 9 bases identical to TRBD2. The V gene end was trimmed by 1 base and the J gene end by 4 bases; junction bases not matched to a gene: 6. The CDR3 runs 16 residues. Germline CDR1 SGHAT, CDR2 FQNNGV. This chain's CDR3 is CASSLVRRGGADTQYF. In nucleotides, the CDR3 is TGTGCCAGCAGCTTAGTTCGGCGGGGGGGCGCAGATACGCAGTATTTT.

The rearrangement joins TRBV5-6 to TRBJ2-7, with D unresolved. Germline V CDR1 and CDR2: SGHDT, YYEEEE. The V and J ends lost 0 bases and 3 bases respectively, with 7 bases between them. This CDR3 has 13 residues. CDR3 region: CASSLEPIYEQYF. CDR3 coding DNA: TGTGCCAGCAGCTTGGAACCTATCTACGAGCAGTACTTC.

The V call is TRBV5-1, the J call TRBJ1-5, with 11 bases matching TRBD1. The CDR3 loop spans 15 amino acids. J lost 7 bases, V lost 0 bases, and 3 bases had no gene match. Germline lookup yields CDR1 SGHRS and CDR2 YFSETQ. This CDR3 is CASSLGTGGVQPQHF. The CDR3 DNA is TGCGCCAGCAGCTTGGGGACAGGGGGCGTACAGCCCCAGCATTTT.

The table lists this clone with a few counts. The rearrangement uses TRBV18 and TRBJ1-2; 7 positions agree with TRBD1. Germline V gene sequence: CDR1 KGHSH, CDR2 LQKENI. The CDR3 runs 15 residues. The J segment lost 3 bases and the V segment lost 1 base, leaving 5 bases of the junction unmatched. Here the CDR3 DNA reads TGTGCCAGCTCACCACAGACAGGGCGTGACTATGGCTACACCTTC. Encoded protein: CASSPQTGRDYGYTF.

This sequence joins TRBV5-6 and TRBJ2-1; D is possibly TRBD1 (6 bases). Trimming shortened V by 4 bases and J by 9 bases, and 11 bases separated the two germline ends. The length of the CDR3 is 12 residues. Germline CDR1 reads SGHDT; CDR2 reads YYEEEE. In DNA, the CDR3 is TGTGCCAGCAGCCGAGGGGGTGGTGAGCAGTTCTTC. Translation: CASSRGGGEQFF.

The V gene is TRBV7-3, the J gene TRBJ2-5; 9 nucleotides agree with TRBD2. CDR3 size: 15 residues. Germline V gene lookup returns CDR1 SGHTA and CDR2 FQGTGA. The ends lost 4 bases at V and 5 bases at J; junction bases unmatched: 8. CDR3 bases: TGTGCCAGCAGCTCCACGGGACTAGCAATGGAGACCCAGTACTTC. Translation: CASSSTGLAMETQYF.

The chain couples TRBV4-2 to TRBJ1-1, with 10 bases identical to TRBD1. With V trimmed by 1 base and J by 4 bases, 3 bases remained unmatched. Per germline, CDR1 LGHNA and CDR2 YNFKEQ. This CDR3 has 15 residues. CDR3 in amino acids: CASSQGDRGSTEAFF. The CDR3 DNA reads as TGTGCCAGCAGCCAAGGGGACAGGGGATCCACTGAAGCTTTCTTT.

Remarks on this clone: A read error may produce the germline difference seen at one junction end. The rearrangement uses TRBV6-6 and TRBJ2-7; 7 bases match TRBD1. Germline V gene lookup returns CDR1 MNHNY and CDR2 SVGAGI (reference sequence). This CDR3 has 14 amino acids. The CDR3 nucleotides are TGTGCCGGCAGTTACCGGGACAGTTCCTACGAGCAGTACTTC. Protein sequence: CAGSYRDSSYEQYF.

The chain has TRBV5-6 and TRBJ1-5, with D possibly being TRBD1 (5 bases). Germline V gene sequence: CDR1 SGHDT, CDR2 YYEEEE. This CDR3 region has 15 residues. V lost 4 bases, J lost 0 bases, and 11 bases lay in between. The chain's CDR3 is CASSQGVYSNQPQHF. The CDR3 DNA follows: TGTGCCAGCAGCCAGGGTGTTTATAGCAATCAGCCCCAGCATTTT.